Listed below are T cell receptor beta chains from one sample, sequenced in a study of blood T cell repertoires in COVID-19. TCRdb keeps only in-frame clones here, not all; method: immunoSEQ multiplex PCR. The sample has 150,000 or so clones; about nine tenths are singletons. Sample: peripheral blood. The receptors come from a man between 25 and 39 years old with COVID-19, enrolled during active disease. Both conserved end residues are part of each CDR3. The D gene is left open where the match is weak. Where a row states a size, it is once, few, many or the class of an expanded clone; other rows omit it.

-,TRBJ1-6,TRBV6-5,-,TGTGCCAGCAGTTACTCGCGGGAGCTGGGCCATTCACCCCTCCACTTT,CASSYSRELGHSPLHF
-,TRBJ2-7,TRBV28,TRBD2,TGTGCCAGCAGACTAGCGGGAGGGTCCTCCTACGAGCAGTACTTC,CASRLAGGSSYEQYF
-,TRBJ2-4,TRBV7-6,TRBD1,TGTGCCAGCAGCTTATCGCCGGGACAGGGTCGTGGCATTCAGTACTTC,CASSLSPGQGRGIQYF
once,TRBJ1-3,TRBV28,TRBD1,TGTGCCAGCACCCCTCCAGGGGGCTCTGGAAACACCATATATTTT,CASTPPGGSGNTIYF
-,TRBJ1-5,TRBV7-2,TRBD1,TGTGCCAGCAGCTGGTGGACAGGGGGCTTAGTGGAGCAGCCCCAGCATTTT,CASSWWTGGLVEQPQHF
once,TRBJ1-4,TRBV11-2,-,TGTGCCAGCAGCTTAGAAGGGGGGGGCGAAAAACTGTTTTTT,CASSLEGGGEKLFF
-,TRBJ2-1,TRBV5-1,TRBD1,TGCGCCAGCAGCCCTGGGACAGGTCCTTCCTACAATGAGCAGTTCTTC,CASSPGTGPSYNEQFF
-,TRBJ1-5,TRBV12-5,TRBD1,TGTGCTAGTGGTTTGGAACTAACCAGGGGGTTCAATCAGCCCCAGCATTTT,CASGLELTRGFNQPQHF
-,TRBJ1-1,TRBV4-3,-,TGCGCCAGCAGCCAGGGCGTGAACACTGAAGCTTTCTTT,CASSQGVNTEAFF
-,TRBJ1-2,TRBV24-1,TRBD1,TGTGCCACCAGTGATCTGCTGGGGAGGGACAGGCGGCACTATGGCTACACCTTC,CATSDLLGRDRRHYGYTF
-,TRBJ2-1,TRBV19,TRBD2,TGTGCCAGTAGCCCCGTGGCGACTAGCTTACATGGGCAGTTCTTC,CASSPVATSLHGQFF
-,TRBJ2-7,TRBV6-2/TRBV6-3,TRBD1,TGTGCCAGCAGTTACTGGGGACAGAACCTTTGGGAGCAGTACTTC,CASSYWGQNLWEQYF
-,TRBJ2-3,TRBV5-4,-,TGTGCCAGCAGCTTCATGACAGGAAAGTTGACAGATACGCAGTATTTT,CASSFMTGKLTDTQYF
-,TRBJ1-2,TRBV19,TRBD1,TGTGCCAGTAGTATAGTTCCGACAGGGACCTATGGCTACACCTTC,CASSIVPTGTYGYTF
-,TRBJ2-2,TRBV18,TRBD2,TGTGCCAGCTCACCCCAGCCTAGCGGGACCGGGGAGCTGTTTTTT,CASSPQPSGTGELFF
once,TRBJ2-2,TRBV5-1,TRBD1,TGCGCCAGCAGCTTGGGTTGGACAGGGGTGACCGGGGAGCTGTTTTTT,CASSLGWTGVTGELFF
-,TRBJ1-2,TRBV9,-,TGTGCCAGCAGCGTAGGGCAGGGCACCTATGGCTACACCTTC,CASSVGQGTYGYTF
-,TRBJ1-6,TRBV7-9,TRBD1,TGTGCCAGCAGCTTCTGGACAGGCCATAATTCACCCCTCCACTTT,CASSFWTGHNSPLHF
-,TRBJ2-1,TRBV29-1,TRBD2,TGCAGCGCGGGGGGGACTCAAGAAATGGATGAGCAGTTCTTC,CSAGGTQEMDEQFF
-,TRBJ1-1,TRBV3-1/TRBV3-2,-,TGTGCCAGCAGCCTCCTCGTCCAGGGGACTGAAGCTTTCTTT,CASSLLVQGTEAFF
-,TRBJ1-5,TRBV4-1,TRBD1,TGCGCCAGCAGCCACAGGGGTGGACAGGGAGTAAGTCAGCCCCAGCATTTT,CASSHRGGQGVSQPQHF
-,TRBJ2-7,TRBV5-6,-,TGTGCCAGCAGCCGTCAGGGAAGCTCCTACGAGCAGTACTTC,CASSRQGSSYEQYF
-,TRBJ1-3,TRBV19,-,TGTGCCTCAGGCACCTACGGAAACACCATATATTTT,CASGTYGNTIYF
-,TRBJ1-2,TRBV5-8,-,TGTGCCAGCAGCTTTTCGACAGTAGCTAACTATGGCTACACCTTC,CASSFSTVANYGYTF
-,TRBJ1-5,TRBV9,-,TGTGCCAGCAGCGAGGCCCCTGGAGCCAATCAGCCCCAGCATTTT,CASSEAPGANQPQHF
-,TRBJ2-3,TRBV24-1,TRBD1,TGTGCCACCCAGGGGGACCCAGATACGCAGTATTTT,CATQGDPDTQYF
-,TRBJ1-1,TRBV7-9,-,TGTGCCAGCAGCCCTCAGGCCTCGAACACTGAAGCTTTCTTT,CASSPQASNTEAFF
-,TRBJ1-6,TRBV7-2,TRBD1,TGTGCCAGCAGCCTGACAGGGGGTGATTCACCCCTCCACTTT,CASSLTGGDSPLHF
-,TRBJ2-5,TRBV20-1,TRBD2,TGCAGTGCTAGTCCCACCGTAGGAGCGGGAGATCGGGAGACCCAGTACTTC,CSASPTVGAGDRETQYF
-,TRBJ1-5,TRBV21-1,-,TGTGCCAGCAGCAAAGGGACAGGCCTTAGCAATCAGCCCCAGCATTTT,CASSKGTGLSNQPQHF
-,TRBJ2-1,TRBV20-1,-,TGCAGTGTACTGTTGTACAATGAGCAGTTCTTC,CSVLLYNEQFF
-,TRBJ2-7,TRBV12-3/TRBV12-4,TRBD1,TGTGCCAGCAGACGGACAGGGATCAACGAGCAGTACTTC,CASRRTGINEQYF
few,TRBJ1-5,TRBV7-2,TRBD1,TGTGCCAGCAGCTTTGGGACAGGGGATCAGCCCCAGCATTTT,CASSFGTGDQPQHF
-,TRBJ1-2,TRBV28,-,TGTGCCAGCATTCCAGCGGGACGGGAGGACTATGGCTACACCTTC,CASIPAGREDYGYTF
-,TRBJ2-1,TRBV7-3,TRBD2,TGTGCCAGCAGCGTAGCGGGGGGCTCCTACAATGAGCAGTTCTTC,CASSVAGGSYNEQFF
few,TRBJ2-7,TRBV6-1,-,TGTGCCAGCAGTGAAGAATTGGACAGTCTCCCCTACGAGCAGTACTTC,CASSEELDSLPYEQYF
-,TRBJ1-5,TRBV6-5,-,TGTGCCAGCAGTTCGACAACAGGCAATCAGCCCCAGCATTTT,CASSSTTGNQPQHF
-,TRBJ2-7,TRBV7-2,-,TGTGCCAGCAGCTTAAATTTCCCCAGCTCCTACGAGCAGTACTTC,CASSLNFPSSYEQYF
-,TRBJ2-1,TRBV6-5,TRBD2,TGTGCCAGCAGTTACGGGGGACTAGCGGCCTCCAATGAGCAGTTCTTC,CASSYGGLAASNEQFF
-,TRBJ2-5,TRBV7-2,TRBD2,TGTGCCAGCAGCTCCGGGGGGGCCGTGGAGACCCAGTACTTC,CASSSGGAVETQYF
-,TRBJ2-7,TRBV15,-,TGTGCCACCAGCAGAGATGGAACGACTCCCTACGAGCAGTACTTC,CATSRDGTTPYEQYF
-,TRBJ1-5,TRBV6-2/TRBV6-3,TRBD1,TGTGCCAGCAGTCCCTACGGACAGGGGAGCAATCAGCCCCAGCATTTT,CASSPYGQGSNQPQHF
once,TRBJ1-6,TRBV7-8,-,TGTGCCAGCAGCCCTAGACGGTTAGGGGGGGCAGATTCACCCCTCCACTTT,CASSPRRLGGADSPLHF
-,TRBJ1-2,TRBV6-5,-,TGTGCCAGCCCGTCGAGTAACTATGGCTACACCTTC,CASPSSNYGYTF
-,TRBJ2-5,TRBV20-1,TRBD1,TGCAGTGCTAGTGGGACAGGGGGCGAGACCCAGTACTTC,CSASGTGGETQYF
-,TRBJ1-4,TRBV15,-,TGTGCCACCAGCAGAGATCCCCCGCCCGCTACGAATGAAAAACTGTTTTTT,CATSRDPPPATNEKLFF
-,TRBJ1-1,TRBV28,-,TGTGCCAGTAGGAGGGGGGGAGCTTTCTTT,CASRRGGAFF
-,TRBJ1-6,TRBV6-5,TRBD1,TGTGCCAGCACCCCAGGGGGCTATAATTCACCCCTCCACTTT,CASTPGGYNSPLHF
-,TRBJ1-5,TRBV19,-,TGTGCCAGTAGCGACAGCCCGCAGCCCCAGCATTTT,CASSDSPQPQHF